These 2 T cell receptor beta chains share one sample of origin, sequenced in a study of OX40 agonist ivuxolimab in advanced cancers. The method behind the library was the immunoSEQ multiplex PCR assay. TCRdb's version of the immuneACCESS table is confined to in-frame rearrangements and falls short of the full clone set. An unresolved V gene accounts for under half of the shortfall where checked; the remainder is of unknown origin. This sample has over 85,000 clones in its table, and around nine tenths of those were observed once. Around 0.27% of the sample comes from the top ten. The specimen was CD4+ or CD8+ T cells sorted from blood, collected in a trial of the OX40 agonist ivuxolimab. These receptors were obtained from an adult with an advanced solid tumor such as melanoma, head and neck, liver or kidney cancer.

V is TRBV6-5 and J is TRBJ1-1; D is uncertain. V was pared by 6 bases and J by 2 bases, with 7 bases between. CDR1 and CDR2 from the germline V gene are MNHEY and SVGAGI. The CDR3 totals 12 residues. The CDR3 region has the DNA TGTGCCAGCAGCCGACTAAACACTGAAGCTTTCTTT. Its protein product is CASSRLNTEAFF.

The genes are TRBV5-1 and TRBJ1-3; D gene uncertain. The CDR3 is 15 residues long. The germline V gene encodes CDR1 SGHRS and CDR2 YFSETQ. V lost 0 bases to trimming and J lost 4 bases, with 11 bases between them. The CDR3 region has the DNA TGCGCCAGCAGCTTGGGACAATCTCTGGGAAACACCATATATTTT. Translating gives CASSLGQSLGNTIYF.